This T cell receptor (beta chain) was identified in a study of T cell repertoires in cytomegalovirus infection. TCRdb re-analysed the reads in MiXCR, keeping a single row per CDR3 protein. The sample consists of some 150,000 distinct CDR3 sequences, about 6.5% of them appearing once. V was shortened by 4 bases and J by 7 bases, with 4 bases between the two germline ends. CDR3 length: 10 residues. CDR1 is LGHNT and CDR2 is FRNRAP in the germline V gene. The clonotype originates from a human donor in good health (CMV status not recorded). Some clones in this sample may be carry-over from other donors' samples. V gene TRBV12-5 combines with J gene TRBJ1-2; no firm D call. The sequenced sample was PBMCs. The CDR3 spells CASGSGGYTF. CDR3 DNA: TGTGCTAGTGGTTCCGGTGGCTACACCTTC.